This T cell receptor beta chain was sequenced during a study of T cell changes during pregnancy in multiple sclerosis. The method was immunoSEQ multiplex PCR; TCRdb's version includes in-frame clones alone and lacks a portion of them. The sample holds just under 70,000 clones, roughly nine tenths seen once. V lost 0 bases and J 6 bases, leaving 11 bases between the germline ends. The CDR3 is 14 residues long. The germline V gene has CDR1 GTSNPN and CDR2 SVGIG (reference sequence). The chain links TRBV30 to TRBJ1-4, with a weak D call TRBD1 (6 bases). The material was peripheral blood, obtained in the second trimester of pregnancy. The source of this sequence is a female donor with multiple sclerosis, enrolled in a pregnancy study. The CDR3 protein is CAWSVWEGDEKLFF. The CDR3 DNA reads as TGTGCCTGGAGTGTCTGGGAGGGGGATGAAAAACTGTTTTTT.